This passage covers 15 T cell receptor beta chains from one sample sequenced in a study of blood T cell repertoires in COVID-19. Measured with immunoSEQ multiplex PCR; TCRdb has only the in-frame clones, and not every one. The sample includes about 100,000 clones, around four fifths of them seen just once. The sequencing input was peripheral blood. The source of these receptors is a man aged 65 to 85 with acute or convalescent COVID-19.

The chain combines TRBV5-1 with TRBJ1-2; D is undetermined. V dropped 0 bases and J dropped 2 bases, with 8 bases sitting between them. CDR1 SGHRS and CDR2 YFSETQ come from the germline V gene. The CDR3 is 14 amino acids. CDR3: CASSLGQINYGYTF. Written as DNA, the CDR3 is TGCGCCAGCAGCTTGGGCCAGATCAACTATGGCTACACCTTC.

The CDR3 spells CASSVVAGASYNEQFF. The DNA of the CDR3 is TGTGCCAGCAGCGTAGTAGCGGGGGCATCCTACAATGAGCAGTTCTTC. V usage is TRBV9 and J usage is TRBJ2-1, with 9 bases that match TRBD2. Germline V gives CDR1 SGDLS, CDR2 YYNGEE. The CDR3 runs to 16 residues. The junction had 2 bases not matched to a gene; V was cut back by 0 bases and J by 1 base.

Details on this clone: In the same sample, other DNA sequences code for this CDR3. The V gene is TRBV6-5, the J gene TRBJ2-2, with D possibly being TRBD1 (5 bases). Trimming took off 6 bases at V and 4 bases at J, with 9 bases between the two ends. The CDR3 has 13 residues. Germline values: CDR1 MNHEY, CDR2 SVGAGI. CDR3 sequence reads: CASSLGPTGELFF. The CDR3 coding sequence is TGTGCCAGCAGCCTGGGGCCCACCGGGGAGCTGTTTTTT.

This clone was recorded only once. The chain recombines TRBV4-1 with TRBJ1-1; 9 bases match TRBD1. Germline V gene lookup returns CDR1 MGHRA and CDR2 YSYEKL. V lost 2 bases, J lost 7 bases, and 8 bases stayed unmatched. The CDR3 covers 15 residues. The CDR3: CASSQIDRGAGEAFF. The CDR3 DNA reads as TGCGCCAGCAGCCAAATTGACAGGGGGGCTGGTGAAGCTTTCTTT.

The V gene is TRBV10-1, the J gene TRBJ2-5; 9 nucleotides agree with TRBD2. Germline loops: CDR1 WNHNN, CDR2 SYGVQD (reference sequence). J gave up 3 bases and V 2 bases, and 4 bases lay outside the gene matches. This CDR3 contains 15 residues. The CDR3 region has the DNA TGCGCCAGCAGTGAGCAGGGGACTAGCAAAGAGACCCAGTACTTC. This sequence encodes CASSEQGTSKETQYF.

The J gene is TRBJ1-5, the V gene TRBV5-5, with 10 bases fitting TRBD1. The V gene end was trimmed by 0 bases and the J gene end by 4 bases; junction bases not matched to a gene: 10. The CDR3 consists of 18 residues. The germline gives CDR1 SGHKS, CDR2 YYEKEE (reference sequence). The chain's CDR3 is CASSLVGQGKGENQPQHF. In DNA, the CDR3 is TGTGCCAGCAGCTTGGTGGGACAGGGGAAAGGGGAAAATCAGCCCCAGCATTTT.

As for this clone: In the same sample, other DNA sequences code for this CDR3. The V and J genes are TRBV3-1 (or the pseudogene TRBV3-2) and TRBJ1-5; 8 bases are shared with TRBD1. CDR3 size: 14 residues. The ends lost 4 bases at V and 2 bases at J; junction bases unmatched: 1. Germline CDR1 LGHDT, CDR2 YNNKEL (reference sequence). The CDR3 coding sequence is TGTGCCAGCAGCCCGACAGGGGGCAATCAGCCCCAGCATTTT. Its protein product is CASSPTGGNQPQHF.

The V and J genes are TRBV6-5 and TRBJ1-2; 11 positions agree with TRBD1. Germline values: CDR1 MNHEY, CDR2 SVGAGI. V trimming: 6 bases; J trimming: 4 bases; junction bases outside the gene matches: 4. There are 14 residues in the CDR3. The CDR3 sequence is CASRGQGGSYGYTF. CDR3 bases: TGTGCCAGCAGGGGACAGGGGGGCAGCTATGGCTACACCTTC.

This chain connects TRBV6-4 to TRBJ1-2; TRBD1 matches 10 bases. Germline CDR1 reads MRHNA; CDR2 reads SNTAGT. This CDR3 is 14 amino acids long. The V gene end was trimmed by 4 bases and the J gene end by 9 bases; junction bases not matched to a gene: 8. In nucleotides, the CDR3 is TGTGCCAGCAGTGCCCTCCCGGGACAGGGGCGCTACACCTTC. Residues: CASSALPGQGRYTF.

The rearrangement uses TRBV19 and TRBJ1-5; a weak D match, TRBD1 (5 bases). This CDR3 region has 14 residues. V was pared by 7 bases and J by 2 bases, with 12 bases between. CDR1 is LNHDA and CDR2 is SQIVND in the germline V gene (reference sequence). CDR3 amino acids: CASNGGRGNQPQHF. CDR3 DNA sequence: TGTGCCAGTAATGGGGGGAGGGGCAATCAGCCCCAGCATTTT.

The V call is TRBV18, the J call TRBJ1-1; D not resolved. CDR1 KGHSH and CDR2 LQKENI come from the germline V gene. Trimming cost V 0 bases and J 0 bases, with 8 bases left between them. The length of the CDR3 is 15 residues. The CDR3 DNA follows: TGTGCCAGCTCACCACCTAACCAGGTGAACACTGAAGCTTTCTTT. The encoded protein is CASSPPNQVNTEAFF.

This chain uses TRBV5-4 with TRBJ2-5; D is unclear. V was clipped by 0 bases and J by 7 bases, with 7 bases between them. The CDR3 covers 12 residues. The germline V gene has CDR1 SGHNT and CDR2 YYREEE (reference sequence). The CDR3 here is CASSLDGGTQYF. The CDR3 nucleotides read TGTGCCAGCAGCTTGGATGGCGGGACCCAGTACTTC.

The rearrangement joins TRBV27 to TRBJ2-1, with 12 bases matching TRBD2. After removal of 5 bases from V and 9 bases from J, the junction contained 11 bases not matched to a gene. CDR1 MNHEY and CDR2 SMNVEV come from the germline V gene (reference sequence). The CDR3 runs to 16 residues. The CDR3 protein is CASSLTSGGTTGEQFF. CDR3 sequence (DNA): TGTGCCAGCAGTCTAACTAGCGGGGGGACCACGGGTGAGCAGTTCTTC.

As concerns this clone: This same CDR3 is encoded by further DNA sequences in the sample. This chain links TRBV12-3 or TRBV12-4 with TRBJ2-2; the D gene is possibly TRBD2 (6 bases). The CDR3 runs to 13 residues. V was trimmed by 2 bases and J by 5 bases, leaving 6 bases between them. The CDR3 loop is CASSLRETGELFF. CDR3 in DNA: TGTGCCAGCAGTTTACGGGAGACCGGGGAGCTGTTTTTT.

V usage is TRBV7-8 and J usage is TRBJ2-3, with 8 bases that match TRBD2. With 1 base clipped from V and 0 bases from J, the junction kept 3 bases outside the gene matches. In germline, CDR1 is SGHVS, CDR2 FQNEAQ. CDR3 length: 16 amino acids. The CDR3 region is CASSLGVAGSTDTQYF. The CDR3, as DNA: TGTGCCAGCAGCTTAGGGGTAGCGGGGAGCACAGATACGCAGTATTTT.